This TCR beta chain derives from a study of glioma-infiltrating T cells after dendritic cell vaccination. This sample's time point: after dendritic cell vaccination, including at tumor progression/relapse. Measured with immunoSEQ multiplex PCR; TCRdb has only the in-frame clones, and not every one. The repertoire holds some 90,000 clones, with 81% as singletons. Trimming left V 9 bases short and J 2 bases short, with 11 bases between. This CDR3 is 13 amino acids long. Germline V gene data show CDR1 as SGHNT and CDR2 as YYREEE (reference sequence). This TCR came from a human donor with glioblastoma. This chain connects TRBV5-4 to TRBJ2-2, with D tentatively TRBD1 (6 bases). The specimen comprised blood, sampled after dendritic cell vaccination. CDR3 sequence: CATPGENTGELFF. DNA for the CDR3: TGTGCCACCCCAGGGGAAAACACCGGGGAGCTGTTTTTT.